This record looks at one T cell receptor beta chain sequence and its context. What it recognizes is unknown. This specimen comes from a study of regulatory and conventional T cells in RAG deficiency. The study, taken as a whole, reports: Shorter CDR3s in all patient subsets; >75% Treg-Tconv overlap in Omenn. Control T-cell subsets had markedly higher Shannon entropy and lower Simpson indices than RAG-deficient patients.

The assay was immunoSEQ multiplex PCR, and TCRdb's table has in-frame clones only and misses some. In the table there are 30,000 to 40,000 clones, about 91% of which are singletons. After removal of 6 bases from V and 5 bases from J, the junction contained 11 bases not matched to a gene. CDR1 and CDR2 from the germline V gene are LNHDA and SQIVND (reference sequence). The CDR3 spans 15 residues. These data also featured in a second study, about regulatory T cells. As that report states: The primer mix had 52 TRBV and 13 TRBJ primers.

The sequencing input was CD8+ T cells sorted from blood. This sequence was found in a human donor in good health. The chain recombines TRBV19 with TRBJ2-7, with 9 positions matching TRBD1. This CDR3 reads CASRISDRGNHEQYF. CDR3 nucleotide sequence: TGTGCCAGTAGGATATCGGACAGGGGTAACCACGAGCAGTACTTC.